This T cell receptor (beta chain) derives from a study of T cells after yellow fever vaccination. TCRdb fed the 5' RACE reads into MiXCR, producing one record per CDR3 protein. The sample lists about 360,000 distinct CDR3 sequences, 6.2% seen once, with 15% in the top ten. General observations from the study: Booster sampling recovered most clones from primary vaccination (around 96% CD4, approximately 90% CD8).

This clonotype occurred a few times. What it binds is unknown. The input for sequencing was PBMCs, taken 5 days after the yellow fever booster vaccination. This clonotype originated in a man aged 25-45 years who received the YFV17D yellow fever vaccine.

CDR3 amino acids: CASSLNLIEQFF. The CDR3 DNA is TGCGCCAGCAGCCTGAACCTGATTGAGCAGTTCTTC. The chain has TRBV5-1 and TRBJ2-1; D is unclear. V gave up 4 bases and J gave up 9 bases, with 11 bases separating them. Germline CDR1 is SGHRS and CDR2 is YFSETQ. The CDR3 is 12 residues long.